This passage covers 7 T cell receptor beta chains from one sample sequenced in a study of T cell responses to AZD1222 COVID-19 vaccine. TCRdb's table, derived via immunoSEQ multiplex PCR, lists solely in-frame clones and lacks some. The sample carries some 130,000 clones, roughly 92% recorded once. This specimen was peripheral blood, taken 28 days after the second AZD1222 dose. The source of these receptors is an adult who received the AZD1222 COVID-19 vaccine.

In its sample, this clone was seen once. The CDR3 DNA is TGCGCCAGCAGCTCGTCGCAGGCCAACTCTGGAAACACCATATATTTT. This translates into CASSSSQANSGNTIYF. This chain connects TRBV5-1 to TRBJ1-3, with D hard to call. This CDR3 has 16 amino acids. Germline V lookup: CDR1 SGHRS, CDR2 YFSETQ. V was trimmed by 3 bases and J by 0 bases, leaving 13 bases between them.

The CDR3 protein is CASRSPTPATNEKLFF. Here the CDR3 DNA reads TGTGCCAGCAGGTCCCCTACACCTGCAACTAATGAAAAACTGTTTTTT. V usage is TRBV2 and J usage is TRBJ1-4; D is uncertain. Trimming took 6 bases from V and 0 from J, leaving 14 bases between them. CDR1 is SNHLY, CDR2 FYNNEI, per germline. This CDR3 is 16 amino acids long.

The genes are TRBV5-3 and TRBJ1-1; 7 nucleotides line up with TRBD1. TRBV5-3 is marked as an open reading frame, function uncertain. This CDR3 spans 15 amino acids. The V and J ends lost 1 base and 1 base, in that order; junction bases with no gene match: 4. CDR3 nucleotide sequence: TGTGCCAGAAGCTTGAGGTCAGGGGGGAACACTGAAGCTTTCTTT. It specifies CARSLRSGGNTEAFF.

The V and J genes are TRBV14 and TRBJ2-5; TRBD1 is a possible D gene (6 bases). The CDR3 has 11 amino acids. Trimming left V 8 bases short and J 3 bases short, with 7 bases between. The germline V gene has CDR1 SGHDN and CDR2 FVKESK. The CDR3 loop is CASRQEETQYF. CDR3 bases: TGTGCCAGCCGACAGGAAGAGACCCAGTACTTC.

The chain has TRBV6-1 and TRBJ2-6; 7 nucleotides align to TRBD1. The V gene's germline CDR1 is MNHNS and CDR2 SASEGT. The CDR3 runs to 16 residues. Unmatched junction bases numbered 5, after V lost 4 bases and J lost 2 bases. DNA for the CDR3: TGTGCCAGCAGTGGAAGGGGGACAGCTGGGGCCAACGTCCTGACTTTC. Protein sequence: CASSGRGTAGANVLTF.

This rearrangement joins TRBV27 to TRBJ1-5; possible D gene TRBD1, 5 bases. The germline V gene has CDR1 MNHEY and CDR2 SMNVEV (reference sequence). V was trimmed by 5 bases and J by 9 bases, leaving 14 bases between them. This CDR3 has 13 residues. The CDR3 DNA is TGTGCCAGCAGTCCGGGGCCCATAAGGCCCCAGCATTTT. Translating gives CASSPGPIRPQHF.

The chain carries TRBV11-3 and TRBJ2-7; D gene ambiguous. Germline CDR1 reads SGHNT; CDR2 reads YENEEA. Trimming removed 6 bases from V and 3 bases from J, with 15 bases in between. There are 14 residues in the CDR3. Written as DNA, the CDR3 is TGTGCCAGCAGATCGGGCCATGGGGACTACGAGCAGTACTTC. Translation: CASRSGHGDYEQYF. Filled out from reference TRBV11-3 and TRBJ2-7, the complete variable domain reads EAGVVQSPRYKIIEKKQPVAFWCNPISGHNTLYWYLQNLGQGPELLIRYENEEAVDDSQLPKDRFSAERLKGVDSTLKIQPAELGDSAVYLCASRSGHGDYEQYFGPGTRLTVT.